This is a list of T cell receptor beta chains from one sample in a study of T cell repertoires in cytomegalovirus infection. TCRdb re-called the reads through MiXCR, storing one row per CDR3 protein. Of approximately 320,000 distinct CDR3 sequences detected, more than 8% appear once; the ten largest clones hold approximately 4.5%. The sequenced sample was PBMCs. Source of these receptors: a human donor in good health (CMV status not recorded). Some clones in this sample may be carry-over from other donors' samples. Both conserved end residues are part of each CDR3. A D gene is named only where the DNA matches it firmly. Clone size is stated in some rows and not others, as once, few, many or a class when expanded.

size	D	V	J	DNA	CDR3
many	.	TRBV7-2	TRBJ2-7	TGTGCCAGCAGCTTACGACCCTCTGGGTCCTACGAGCAGTACTTC	CASSLRPSGSYEQYF
few	.	TRBV20-1	TRBJ1-5	TGCAGTGCTAGAGAAGATAGCGACAGGTCTCTTTATAGCAATCAGCCCCAGCATTTT	CSAREDSDRSLYSNQPQHF
many	TRBD1	TRBV7-2	TRBJ2-1	TGTGCCAGCAGCGGGACAGGGAGGGGCTACAATGAGCAGTTCTTC	CASSGTGRGYNEQFF
few	TRBD2	TRBV11-2	TRBJ2-1	TGTGCCAGCAGCCACGGAAGGACCCGGCGGGGGAATGAGCAGTTCTTC	CASSHGRTRRGNEQFF
many	.	TRBV7-9	TRBJ2-7	TGTGCCAGCAGCTTTGAGATAACCTACGAGCAGTACTTC	CASSFEITYEQYF
few	.	TRBV12-3/TRBV12-4	TRBJ1-4	TGTGCCAGCAGTGGGGGGAAGGAAAAACTGTTTTTT	CASSGGKEKLFF
few	TRBD2	TRBV7-2	TRBJ2-5	TGTGCCAGCAGCCCCTGGACTAGCGGGGACTTGACCCAGTACTTC	CASSPWTSGDLTQYF
many	.	TRBV28	TRBJ2-7	TGTGCCAGCCTCCCGCCTGGCTCCTACGAGCAGTACTTC	CASLPPGSYEQYF
.	.	TRBV3-1	TRBJ1-2	TGTGCCAGCAGCCAAGTCAATGGGAGGGGCTATGGCTACACCTTC	CASSQVNGRGYGYTF
.	TRBD2	TRBV7-3	TRBJ2-1	TGTGCCAGCAGCTCCACCTTGGGACTAGCGGGGGGGCGACAGTTCTTC	CASSSTLGLAGGRQFF
few	TRBD1	TRBV10-3	TRBJ1-1	TGTGCCACCCTTTGGACAGGGGGCAAGGTCACTGAAGCTTTCTTT	CATLWTGGKVTEAFF
.	TRBD2	TRBV28	TRBJ2-3	TGTGCCAGCAGTTTAACGGGACTATTAGCTCCCGCTAACACAGATACGCAGTATTTT	CASSLTGLLAPANTDTQYF